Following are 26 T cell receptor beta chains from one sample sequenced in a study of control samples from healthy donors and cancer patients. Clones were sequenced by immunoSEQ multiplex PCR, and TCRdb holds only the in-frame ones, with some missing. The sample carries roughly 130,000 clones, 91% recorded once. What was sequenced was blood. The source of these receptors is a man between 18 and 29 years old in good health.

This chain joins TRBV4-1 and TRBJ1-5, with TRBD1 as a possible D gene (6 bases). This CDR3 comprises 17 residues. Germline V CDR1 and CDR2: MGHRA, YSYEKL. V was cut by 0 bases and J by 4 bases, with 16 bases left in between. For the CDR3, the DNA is TGCGCCAGCAGCCAAGATATCTTGGGAAGGGGGAATCAGCCCCAGCATTTT. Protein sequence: CASSQDILGRGNQPQHF.

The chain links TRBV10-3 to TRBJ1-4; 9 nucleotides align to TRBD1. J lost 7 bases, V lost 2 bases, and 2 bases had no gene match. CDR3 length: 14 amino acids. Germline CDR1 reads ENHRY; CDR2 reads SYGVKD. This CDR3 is CAISERQGGEKLFF. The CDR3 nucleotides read TGTGCCATCAGTGAGCGACAGGGGGGTGAAAAACTGTTTTTT.

The CDR3 region has the DNA TGTGCCAGCATCGGGACAGGGGAACCTGAAAAACTGTTTTTT. Protein: CASIGTGEPEKLFF. The rearrangement links TRBV7-9 to TRBJ1-4; the match to TRBD1 covers 10 bases. V dropped 7 bases and J dropped 7; count of bases not matched to a gene: 6. This CDR3 comprises 14 residues. Germline V gene data show CDR1 as SEHNR and CDR2 as FQNEAQ (reference sequence).

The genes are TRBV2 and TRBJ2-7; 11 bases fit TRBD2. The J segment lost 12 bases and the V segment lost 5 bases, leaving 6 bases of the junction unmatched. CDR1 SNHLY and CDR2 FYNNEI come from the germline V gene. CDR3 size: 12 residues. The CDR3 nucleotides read TGTGCCAGCAGTTACACTAGCGGGGGCTCGTACTTC. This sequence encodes CASSYTSGGSYF.

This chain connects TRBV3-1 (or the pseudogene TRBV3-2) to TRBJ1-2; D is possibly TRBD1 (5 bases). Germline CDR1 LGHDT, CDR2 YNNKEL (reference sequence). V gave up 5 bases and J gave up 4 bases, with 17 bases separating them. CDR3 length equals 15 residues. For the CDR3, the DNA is TGTGCCAGCAGCGAACGACCAGGGACCGGCTATGGCTACACCTTC. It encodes CASSERPGTGYGYTF.

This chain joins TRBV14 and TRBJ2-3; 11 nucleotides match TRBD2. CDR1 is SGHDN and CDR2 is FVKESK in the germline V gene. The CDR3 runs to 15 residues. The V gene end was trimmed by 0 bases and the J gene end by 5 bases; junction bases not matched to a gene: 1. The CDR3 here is CASSQELAGEDTQYF. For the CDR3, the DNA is TGTGCCAGCAGCCAAGAACTAGCGGGGGAAGATACGCAGTATTTT.

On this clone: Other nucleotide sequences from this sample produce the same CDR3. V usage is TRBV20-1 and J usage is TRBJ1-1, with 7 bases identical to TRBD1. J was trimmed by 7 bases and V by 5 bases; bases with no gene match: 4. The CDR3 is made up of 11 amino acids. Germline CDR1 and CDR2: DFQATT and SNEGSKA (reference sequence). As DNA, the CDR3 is TGCAGTGCTGAGGGACAGAGTGAAGCTTTCTTT. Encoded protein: CSAEGQSEAFF.

CDR3: CAWSRGTRLNTGELFF. In DNA form, the CDR3 reads TGTGCCTGGAGTAGGGGGACAAGGCTTAACACCGGGGAGCTGTTTTTT. The chain carries TRBV30 and TRBJ2-2; D possibly corresponds to TRBD1 (6 bases). The germline V and J ends were trimmed by 2 bases and 2 bases, with 15 bases remaining between them. The CDR3 runs to 16 residues. Per germline, CDR1 GTSNPN and CDR2 SVGIG (reference sequence).

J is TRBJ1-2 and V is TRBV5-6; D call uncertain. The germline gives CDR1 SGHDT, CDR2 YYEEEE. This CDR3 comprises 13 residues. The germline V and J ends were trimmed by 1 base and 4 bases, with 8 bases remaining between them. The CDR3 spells CASSLYESYGYTF. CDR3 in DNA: TGTGCCAGCAGCTTGTACGAGTCCTATGGCTACACCTTC.

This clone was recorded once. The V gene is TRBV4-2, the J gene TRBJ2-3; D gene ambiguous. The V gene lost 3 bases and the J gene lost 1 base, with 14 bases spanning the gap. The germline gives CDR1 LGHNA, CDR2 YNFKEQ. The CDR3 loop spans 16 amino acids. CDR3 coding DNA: TGTGCCAGCAGCCATCGAGATCTAGAGCGCACAGATACGCAGTATTTT. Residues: CASSHRDLERTDTQYF.

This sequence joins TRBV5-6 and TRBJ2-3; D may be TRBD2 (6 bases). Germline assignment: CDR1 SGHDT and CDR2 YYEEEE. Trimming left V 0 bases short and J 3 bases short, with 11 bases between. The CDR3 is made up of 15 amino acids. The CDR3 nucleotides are TGTGCCAGCAGCTTGGAACTAGCAGTTACAGATACGCAGTATTTT. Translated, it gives CASSLELAVTDTQYF.

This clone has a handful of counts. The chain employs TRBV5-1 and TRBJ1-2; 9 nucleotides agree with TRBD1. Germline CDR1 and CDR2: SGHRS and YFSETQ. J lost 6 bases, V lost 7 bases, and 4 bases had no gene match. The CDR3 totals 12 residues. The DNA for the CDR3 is TGCGCCAGCCGGACAGGGGAAAATGGCTACACCTTC. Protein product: CASRTGENGYTF.

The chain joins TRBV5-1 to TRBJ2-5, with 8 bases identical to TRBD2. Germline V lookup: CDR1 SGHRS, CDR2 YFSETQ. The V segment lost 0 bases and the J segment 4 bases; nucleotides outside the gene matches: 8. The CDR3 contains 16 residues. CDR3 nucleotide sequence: TGCGCCAGCAGCTTGGGGGGGGCCCTAGCGGGAGAGACCCAGTACTTC. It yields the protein CASSLGGALAGETQYF.

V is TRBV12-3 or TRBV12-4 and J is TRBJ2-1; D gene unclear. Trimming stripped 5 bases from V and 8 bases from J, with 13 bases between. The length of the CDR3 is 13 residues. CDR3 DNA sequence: TGTGCCAGCAGTGACTCGGGTGCGTATGAGCAGTTCTTC. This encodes CASSDSGAYEQFF.

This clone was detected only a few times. The CDR3 reads CASSPKRGGTDTQYF. In DNA, the CDR3 is TGTGCCAGCTCACCCAAGAGGGGGGGGACAGATACGCAGTATTTT. The chain carries TRBV18 and TRBJ2-3, with a tentative D call TRBD2 (7 bases). The CDR3 consists of 15 residues. The V gene's germline CDR1 is KGHSH and CDR2 LQKENI. The germline V and J ends were trimmed by 3 bases and 3 bases, with 13 bases remaining between them.

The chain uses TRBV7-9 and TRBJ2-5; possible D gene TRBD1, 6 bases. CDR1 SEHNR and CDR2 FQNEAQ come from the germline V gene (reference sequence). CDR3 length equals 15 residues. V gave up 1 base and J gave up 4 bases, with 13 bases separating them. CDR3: CASSLVAGDAETQYF. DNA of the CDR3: TGTGCCAGCAGCTTAGTGGCAGGGGATGCAGAGACCCAGTACTTC.

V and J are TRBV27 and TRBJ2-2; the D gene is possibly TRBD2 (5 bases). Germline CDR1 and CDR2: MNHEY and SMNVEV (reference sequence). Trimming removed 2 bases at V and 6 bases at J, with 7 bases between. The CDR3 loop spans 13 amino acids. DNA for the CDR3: TGTGCCAGCAGTTTAGCCGGGGCCGGGGAGCTGTTTTTT. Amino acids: CASSLAGAGELFF.

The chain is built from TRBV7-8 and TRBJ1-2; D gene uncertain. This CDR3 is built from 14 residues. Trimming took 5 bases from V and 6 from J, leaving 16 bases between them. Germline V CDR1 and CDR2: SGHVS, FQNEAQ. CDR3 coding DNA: TGTGCCAGCAGCCTCGACCTGACCGTGAATGGCTACACCTTC. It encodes CASSLDLTVNGYTF.

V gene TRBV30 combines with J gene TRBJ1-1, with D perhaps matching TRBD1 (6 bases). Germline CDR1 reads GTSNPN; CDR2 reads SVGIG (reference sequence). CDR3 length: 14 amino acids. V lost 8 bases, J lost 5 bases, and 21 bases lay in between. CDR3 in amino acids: CARLPATGRTEAFF. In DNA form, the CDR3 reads TGTGCCCGCCTTCCGGCCACAGGGCGAACTGAAGCTTTCTTT.

The CDR3 loop is CAISESSSGGYEQYF. CDR3 DNA: TGTGCCATCAGTGAGTCGAGTAGCGGGGGATACGAGCAGTACTTC. The rearrangement links TRBV10-3 to TRBJ2-7; 9 bases fit TRBD2. Germline CDR1 reads ENHRY; CDR2 reads SYGVKD. The CDR3 is made up of 15 amino acids. The V gene end was trimmed by 0 bases and the J gene end by 4 bases; junction bases not matched to a gene: 4.

The CDR3 DNA follows: TGTGCCAGCAGCCCCGCCGGGGGTTGGGGAACTAATGAAAAACTGTTTTTT. This encodes CASSPAGGWGTNEKLFF. J is TRBJ1-4 and V is TRBV7-9; D is perhaps TRBD1 (5 bases). Trimming left V 5 bases short and J 1 base short, with 17 bases between. Germline lookup yields CDR1 SEHNR and CDR2 FQNEAQ (reference sequence). The CDR3 loop spans 17 amino acids.

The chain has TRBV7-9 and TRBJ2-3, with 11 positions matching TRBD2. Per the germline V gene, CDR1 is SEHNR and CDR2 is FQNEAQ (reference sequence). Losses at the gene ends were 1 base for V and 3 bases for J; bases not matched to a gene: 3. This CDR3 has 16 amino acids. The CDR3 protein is CASSLDRLAGTDTQYF. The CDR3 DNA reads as TGTGCCAGCAGCTTAGATCGACTAGCGGGGACAGATACGCAGTATTTT. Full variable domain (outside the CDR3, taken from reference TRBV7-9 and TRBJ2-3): DTGVSQNPRHKITKRGQNVTFRCDPISEHNRLYWYRQTLGQGPEFLTYFQNEAQLEKSRLLSDRFSAERPKGSFSTLEIQRTEQGDSAMYLCASSLDRLAGTDTQYFGPGTRLTVL.

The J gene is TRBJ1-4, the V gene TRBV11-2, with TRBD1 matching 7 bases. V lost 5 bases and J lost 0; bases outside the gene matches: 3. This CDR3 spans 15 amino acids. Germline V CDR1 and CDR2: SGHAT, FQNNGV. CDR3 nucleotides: TGTGCCAGCAGCCCGACAGGGTCAACTAATGAAAAACTGTTTTTT. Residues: CASSPTGSTNEKLFF.

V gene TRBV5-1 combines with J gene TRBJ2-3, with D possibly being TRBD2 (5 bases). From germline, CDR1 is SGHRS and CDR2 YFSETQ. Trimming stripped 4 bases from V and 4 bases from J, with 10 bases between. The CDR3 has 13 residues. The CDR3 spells CASSAEGPDTQYF. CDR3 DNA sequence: TGCGCCAGCAGCGCAGAGGGTCCAGATACGCAGTATTTT. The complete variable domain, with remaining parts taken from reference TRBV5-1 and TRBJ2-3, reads KAGVTQTPRYLIKTRGQQVTLSCSPISGHRSVSWYQQTPGQGLQFLFEYFSETQRNKGNFPGRFSGRQFSNSRSEMNVSTLELGDSALYLCASSAEGPDTQYFGPGTRLTVL.

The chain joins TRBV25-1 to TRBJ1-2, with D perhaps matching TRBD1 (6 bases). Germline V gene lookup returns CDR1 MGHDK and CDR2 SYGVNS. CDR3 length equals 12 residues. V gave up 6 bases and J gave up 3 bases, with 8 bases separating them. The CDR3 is CASRGGDYGYTF. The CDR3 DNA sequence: TGTGCCAGCAGGGGGGGCGACTATGGCTACACCTTC.

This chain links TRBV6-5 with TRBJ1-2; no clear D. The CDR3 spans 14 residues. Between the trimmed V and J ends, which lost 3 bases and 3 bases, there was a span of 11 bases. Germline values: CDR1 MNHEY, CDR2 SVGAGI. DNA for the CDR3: TGTGCCAGCAGTTATTCCCCCCGGTACTATGGCTACACCTTC. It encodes CASSYSPRYYGYTF.